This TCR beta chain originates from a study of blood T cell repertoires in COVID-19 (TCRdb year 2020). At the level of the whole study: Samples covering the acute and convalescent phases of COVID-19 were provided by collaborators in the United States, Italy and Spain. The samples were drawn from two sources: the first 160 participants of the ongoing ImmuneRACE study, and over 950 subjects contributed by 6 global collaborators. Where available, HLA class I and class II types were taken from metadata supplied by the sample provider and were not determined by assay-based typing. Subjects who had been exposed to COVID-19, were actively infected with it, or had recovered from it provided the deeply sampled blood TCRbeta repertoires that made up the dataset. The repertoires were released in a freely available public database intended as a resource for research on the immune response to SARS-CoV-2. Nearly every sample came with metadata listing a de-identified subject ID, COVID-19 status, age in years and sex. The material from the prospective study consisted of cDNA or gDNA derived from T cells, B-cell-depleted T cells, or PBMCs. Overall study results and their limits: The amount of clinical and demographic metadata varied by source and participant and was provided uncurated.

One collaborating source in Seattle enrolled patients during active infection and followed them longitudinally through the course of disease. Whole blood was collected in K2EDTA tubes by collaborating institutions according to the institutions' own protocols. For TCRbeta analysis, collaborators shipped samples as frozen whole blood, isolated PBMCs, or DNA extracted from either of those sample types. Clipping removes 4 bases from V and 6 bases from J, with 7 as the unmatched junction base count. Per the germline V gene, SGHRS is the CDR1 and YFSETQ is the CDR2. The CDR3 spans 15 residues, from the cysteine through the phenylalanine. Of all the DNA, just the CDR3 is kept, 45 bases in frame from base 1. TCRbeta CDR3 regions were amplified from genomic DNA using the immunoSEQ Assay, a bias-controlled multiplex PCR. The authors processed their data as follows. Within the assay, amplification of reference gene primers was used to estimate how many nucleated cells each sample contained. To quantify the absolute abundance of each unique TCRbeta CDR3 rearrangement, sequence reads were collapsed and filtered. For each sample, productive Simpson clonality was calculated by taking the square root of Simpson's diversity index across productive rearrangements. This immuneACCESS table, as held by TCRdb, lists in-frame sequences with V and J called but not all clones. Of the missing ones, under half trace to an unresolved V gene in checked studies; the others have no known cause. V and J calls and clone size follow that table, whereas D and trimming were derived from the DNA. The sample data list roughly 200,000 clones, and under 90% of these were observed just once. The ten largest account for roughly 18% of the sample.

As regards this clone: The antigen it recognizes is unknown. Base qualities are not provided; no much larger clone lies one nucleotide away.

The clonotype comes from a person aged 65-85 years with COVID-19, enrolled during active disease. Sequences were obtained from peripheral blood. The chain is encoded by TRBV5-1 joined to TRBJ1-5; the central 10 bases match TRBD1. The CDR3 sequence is CASSQTGGNGQPQHF. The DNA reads TGCGCCAGCAGCCAGACAGGGGGCAACGGTCAGCCCCAGCATTTT.